The 17 T cell receptor beta chains below were found in one sample sequenced in a study of human T cells and chemical hapten exposure. As for time point: patch test 1, 2 weeks after DPC sensitization. Treatment denoted: therapeutic diphenylcyclopropenone sensitization with weekly scalp DPC. From the RACE reads, TCRdb called clonotypes with MiXCR, one entry per CDR3 protein. The sample contains 75,000 to 95,000 distinct CDR3 sequences, approximately 10% of which appear only once. The material was whole blood, obtained in connection with sensitization to the hapten diphenylcyclopropenone (DPC). The receptors originated from a woman in her sixties or seventies with alopecia areata. Some clones in this sample may be carry-over from other donors' samples.

This chain links TRBV10-3 with TRBJ2-5; the D is unclear. Trimming cost V 4 bases and J 3 bases, with 12 bases left between them. Germline CDR1 ENHRY, CDR2 SYGVKD. There are 14 residues in the CDR3. The CDR3 nucleotides are TGTGCCATCAGTGGTACCGGGCCAAAAGAGACCCAGTACTTC. Residues: CAISGTGPKETQYF.

In its sample, this clonotype was seen many times. V gene TRBV3-1 combines with J gene TRBJ1-1; D call uncertain. The germline V gene encodes CDR1 LGHDT and CDR2 YNNKEL (reference sequence). Trimming cost V 1 base and J 10 bases, with 7 bases left between them. The CDR3 spans 11 residues. In DNA, the CDR3 is TGTGCCAGCAGCCAAGGTCTTGGAGCTTTCTTT. Its translation is CASSQGLGAFF.

This clonotype was counted at least ten times. The chain couples TRBV12-3 or TRBV12-4 to TRBJ1-1, with a tentative D call TRBD1 (6 bases). V was shortened by 3 bases and J by 3 bases, with 11 bases between the two germline ends. CDR3 length: 14 residues. The CDR3 DNA is TGTGCCAGCAGTTTTAGAGGGGGAGACACTGAAGCTTTCTTT. Its protein product is CASSFRGGDTEAFF.

In this sample, this clonotype turned up many times. The J gene is TRBJ2-3, the V gene TRBV13; either TRBD1 or TRBD2 may fit D (5 bases each). With 2 bases removed from V and 4 bases from J, the gap between germline ends came to 7 bases. The length of the CDR3 is 13 residues. CDR1 is PRHDT, CDR2 FYEKMQ, per germline (reference sequence). The chain's CDR3 is CASSLPGPDTQYF. CDR3 sequence (DNA): TGTGCCAGCAGCTTACCGGGGCCAGATACGCAGTATTTT.

This clonotype has at least ten counts. The chain combines TRBV7-6 with TRBJ2-2, with 12 bases fitting TRBD2. Germline CDR1 is SGHVS and CDR2 is FNYEAQ. With V trimmed by 7 bases and J by 5 bases, 11 bases remained unmatched. This CDR3 comprises 17 residues. CDR3 loop: CASTPSSGGAVTGELFF. CDR3 in DNA: TGTGCCAGCACCCCTTCTAGCGGGGGGGCTGTAACCGGGGAGCTGTTTTTT.

This clonotype occurred many times. The chain has TRBV7-3 and TRBJ1-1; D is unresolved. Germline V gives CDR1 SGHTA, CDR2 FQGTGA. Trimming took off 2 bases at V and 3 bases at J, with 13 bases between the two ends. The CDR3 runs to 15 residues. CDR3 protein: CASSLSTARDTEAFF. For the CDR3, the DNA is TGTGCCAGCAGCTTATCAACAGCGAGGGACACTGAAGCTTTCTTT.

This clonotype was recorded a few times. V gene TRBV29-1 combines with J gene TRBJ2-7; TRBD1 matches at 7 bases. The CDR3 runs 12 residues. CDR1 is SQVTM, CDR2 ANQGSEA, per germline. J gave up 6 bases and V 6 bases, and 8 bases lay outside the gene matches. As DNA, the CDR3 is TGCAGCGTCGCACCGACAGGGACCGAGCAGTACTTC. It translates to CSVAPTGTEQYF.

This clonotype has more than one count but fewer than ten. V is TRBV2 and J is TRBJ1-3, with TRBD1 as a possible D gene (6 bases). Germline CDR1 reads SNHLY; CDR2 reads FYNNEI. Trimming shortened V by 5 bases and J by 1 base, and 12 bases separated the two germline ends. The CDR3 extends over 15 amino acids. The CDR3 spells CASSLGGASGNTIYF. The CDR3 DNA sequence: TGTGCCAGCAGTTTGGGGGGCGCATCTGGAAACACCATATATTTT. Filled out from reference TRBV2 and TRBJ1-3, the complete variable domain reads EPEVTQTPSHQVTQMGQEVILRCVPISNHLYFYWYRQILGQKVEFLVSFYNNEISEKSEIFDDQFSVERPDGSNFTLKIRSTKLEDSAMYFCASSLGGASGNTIYFGEGSWLTVV.

This clonotype has a count of ten or more. J is TRBJ1-1 and V is TRBV6-6, with TRBD1 identical over 7 bases. The CDR3 sequence is 14 residues long. V shed 5 bases and J 1 base; nucleotides not matched to a gene: 4. Germline CDR1 and CDR2: MNHNY and SVGAGI (reference sequence). The CDR3 DNA reads as TGTGCCAGCAGTACAGGGGAATGGAACACTGAAGCTTTCTTT. Amino acids: CASSTGEWNTEAFF.

This clonotype was recorded at least ten times. This chain links TRBV12-3 or TRBV12-4 with TRBJ2-1; TRBD1 is a possible D gene (6 bases). The CDR3 is 14 amino acids. Trimming removed 2 bases at V and 5 bases at J, with 10 bases between. The CDR3 region has the DNA TGTGCCAGCAGTTTATGGGACACCCACAATGAGCAGTTCTTC. Residues: CASSLWDTHNEQFF.

The sample holds many counts of this clonotype. This rearrangement joins TRBV2 to TRBJ1-5, with D unclear. The germline gives CDR1 SNHLY, CDR2 FYNNEI. The CDR3 contains 13 residues. Trimming removed 1 base at V and 6 bases at J, with 7 bases between. CDR3 nucleotide sequence: TGTGCCAGCAGTGAAGGGGGAGGTCAGCCCCAGCATTTT. Protein product: CASSEGGGQPQHF.

There are a few counts of this clonotype. The chain is built from TRBV2 and TRBJ2-5; D not certain. V lost 6 bases and J 5 bases, leaving 7 bases between the germline ends. This CDR3 has 11 residues. CDR1 is SNHLY and CDR2 is FYNNEI in the germline V gene. CDR3 residues: CASSIFETQYF. The CDR3 DNA is TGTGCCAGCAGCATCTTTGAGACCCAGTACTTC.

V gene TRBV15 combines with J gene TRBJ2-1; 9 bases are a match to TRBD1. CDR1 is LNHNV, CDR2 YYDKDF, per germline (reference sequence). The CDR3 has 14 residues. The V segment lost 5 bases and the J segment 5 bases; nucleotides outside the gene matches: 4. CDR3 amino acids: CATSLGQGNNEQFF. The DNA of the CDR3 is TGTGCCACCAGCCTGGGACAGGGAAACAATGAGCAGTTCTTC.

This clonotype was seen more than once but under ten times. The chain combines TRBV27 with TRBJ2-7; 7 nucleotides line up with TRBD1. Germline CDR1 reads MNHEY; CDR2 reads SMNVEV (reference sequence). V trimming: 4 bases; J trimming: 3 bases; junction bases outside the gene matches: 12. This CDR3 has 16 amino acids. For the CDR3, the DNA is TGTGCCAGCAGTTCCCTGACAGGGCAGTGGGTCTACGAGCAGTACTTC. Translation: CASSSLTGQWVYEQYF.

This clonotype was recorded many times. V usage is TRBV7-9 and J usage is TRBJ1-6, with TRBD1 matching 9 bases. CDR3 size: 18 residues. CDR1 SEHNR and CDR2 FQNEAQ come from the germline V gene (reference sequence). V lost 5 bases, J lost 5 bases, and 13 bases stayed unmatched. The DNA of the CDR3 is TGTGCCAGCAGCGACAGCGTTAACCGGGACAGGGATAATTCACCCCTCCACTTT. Residues: CASSDSVNRDRDNSPLHF.

This clonotype has more than one count but fewer than ten. This chain links TRBV19 with TRBJ1-2, with 8 bases identical to TRBD1. J was trimmed by 5 bases and V by 7 bases; bases with no gene match: 15. Germline V lookup: CDR1 LNHDA, CDR2 SQIVND (reference sequence). This CDR3 comprises 16 residues. DNA of the CDR3: TGTGCCAGTAACCCGGACAGGGAATGGGATCCATATGGCTACACCTTC. It translates to CASNPDREWDPYGYTF.

V gene TRBV9 combines with J gene TRBJ2-3; 9 positions agree with TRBD2. V lost 0 bases, J lost 7 bases, and 9 bases stayed unmatched. This CDR3 contains 16 residues. Germline CDR1 is SGDLS and CDR2 is YYNGEE. Here the CDR3 reads CASSVDPAGGVYTQYF. For the CDR3, the DNA is TGTGCCAGCAGCGTAGACCCAGCGGGGGGTGTTTATACGCAGTATTTT.